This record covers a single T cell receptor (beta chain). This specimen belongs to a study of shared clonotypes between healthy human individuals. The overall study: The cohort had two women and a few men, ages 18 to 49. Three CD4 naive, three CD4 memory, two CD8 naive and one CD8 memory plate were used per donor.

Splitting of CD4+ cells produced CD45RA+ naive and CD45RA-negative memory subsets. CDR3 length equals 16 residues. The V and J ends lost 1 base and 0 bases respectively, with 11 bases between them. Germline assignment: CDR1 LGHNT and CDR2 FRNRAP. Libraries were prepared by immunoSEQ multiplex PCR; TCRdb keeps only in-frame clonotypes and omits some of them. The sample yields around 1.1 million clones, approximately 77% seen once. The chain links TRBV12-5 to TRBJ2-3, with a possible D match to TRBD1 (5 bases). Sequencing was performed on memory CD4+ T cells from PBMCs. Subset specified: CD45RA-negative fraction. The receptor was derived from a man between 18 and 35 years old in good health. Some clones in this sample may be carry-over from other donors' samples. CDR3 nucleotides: TGTGCTAGTGGTTTGGGTTTGACAGAAAGCACAGATACGCAGTATTTT. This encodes CASGLGLTESTDTQYF.